Listed below are T cell receptor beta chains from one sample, sequenced in a study of blood T cell repertoires in COVID-19. Clones were sequenced by immunoSEQ multiplex PCR, and TCRdb holds only the in-frame ones, with some missing. Of roughly 380,000 clones in the sample, about 91% were seen once. Sequenced input: peripheral blood. The receptors stem from a woman between 40 and 55 years old with COVID-19, enrolled during active disease. The CDR3 runs from the conserved cysteine through the conserved F or W. A D gene is named only where the DNA matches it firmly. Clone size is given for some rows only: seen once, a few or many times, or a class if the clone is expanded.

CDR3 DNA	CDR3 protein	D gene	J gene	clone size	V gene
TGTGCCAGCAGTCTACACAGGGGGCTCGATACGCAGTATTTT	CASSLHRGLDTQYF	TRBD1	TRBJ2-3	-	TRBV27
TGCGCCAGCAGCCAAGGTGGCAGGGCGGACTATGGCTACACCTTC	CASSQGGRADYGYTF	-	TRBJ1-2	-	TRBV4-1
TGCGCCAGCAGCTTGAGGGTAGGGGCCGGTAGCTACGAGCAGTACTTC	CASSLRVGAGSYEQYF	-	TRBJ2-7	-	TRBV5-1
TGTGCTAGTGGTAGCGGGAGGGGATCCTACAATGAGCAGTTCTTC	CASGSGRGSYNEQFF	TRBD2	TRBJ2-1	-	TRBV12-5
TGTGCCAGCTCACCACCTGCTAGTCGGGAGGGCGTCAATGAGCAGTTCTTC	CASSPPASREGVNEQFF	TRBD2	TRBJ2-1	-	TRBV18
TGTGCCAGCAGCCTGACAGGGTACGGCTACACCTTC	CASSLTGYGYTF	TRBD1	TRBJ1-2	-	TRBV28
TGTGCCAGCACATTAGGGACAGGTCGTGAAAAACTGTTTTTT	CASTLGTGREKLFF	TRBD1	TRBJ1-4	-	TRBV6-5
TGTGCCAGCAGCTTAGATGGGACAAGCAACACTGAAGCTTTCTTT	CASSLDGTSNTEAFF	-	TRBJ1-1	-	TRBV7-2
TGCAGCGTTGGGTCCAGGGGGTATGAAAAACTGTTTTTT	CSVGSRGYEKLFF	TRBD1	TRBJ1-4	-	TRBV29-1
TGTGCCAGCAGCTTGTTTCCCCACCCGGGACAGGGGACGATCACCGGGGAGCTGTTTTTT	CASSLFPHPGQGTITGELFF	TRBD1	TRBJ2-2	-	TRBV5-5
TGTGCCAGCAGTCACCGGGGGACTTATCTAGGAGATACGCAGTATTTT	CASSHRGTYLGDTQYF	-	TRBJ2-3	-	TRBV6-2/TRBV6-3
TGTGCCAGCAGGGACAGGGTCTATGGCTACACCTTC	CASRDRVYGYTF	TRBD1	TRBJ1-2	-	TRBV27
TGTGCCAGCAGCAGAGCCAGTACACAGCCCCAGCATTTT	CASSRASTQPQHF	-	TRBJ1-5	once	TRBV21-1
TGTACCAGCAGCCCGAGGGCGGGCGGAGAAAAACTGTTTTTT	CTSSPRAGGEKLFF	-	TRBJ1-4	-	TRBV9